Included here is one T cell receptor (beta chain) sequence, with context. Antigen unknown. This specimen comes from a study of shared clonotypes between healthy human individuals. Overall study findings and caveats: Shared clonotypes: 4.5% to 6% naive CD4, about 4% naive CD8, 2% to 2.5% memory CD4, approximately 0.37% memory CD8. Naive subsets generally exceeded memory subsets in estimated richness.

Trimming cost V 7 bases and J 2 bases, with 15 bases left between them. CDR1 is MNHEY and CDR2 is SMNVEV in the germline V gene (reference sequence). The CDR3 extends over 15 amino acids. Only CD45RO-negative cells positively selected for CCR7 counted as naive CD8 cells, so terminally differentiated effector memory CD45RA+ cells were excluded. TCRdb's table, derived via immunoSEQ multiplex PCR, lists solely in-frame clones and lacks some. The table includes hundreds of thousands of clones, about 95% detected once. The genes are TRBV27 and TRBJ1-5; no firm D call. What was sequenced was naive CD8+ T cells sorted from blood. The origin of this receptor is a woman between 25 and 40 years old in good health. The CDR3 loop reads CASTSIGSGNQPQHF. Written as DNA, the CDR3 is TGTGCCAGCACTTCGATTGGGTCAGGCAATCAGCCCCAGCATTTT.